This TCR beta chain was observed in a study of shared T cell receptors in the human thymus. Using immunoSEQ multiplex PCR, the repertoire was profiled, and TCRdb retains in-frame clones only, with some absent. The table lists hundreds of thousands of clones, about 89% of them singletons. This CDR3 comprises 14 residues. V shed 6 bases and J shed 1 base, with 10 bases lying between them. Germline V lookup: CDR1 MNHNS, CDR2 SASEGT. These sequences were also reported in another study, on human thymus T cells. This second study notes: Immunologically healthy infants in Finland undergoing congenital heart defect surgery were the donors. From resections taken during corrective heart surgery, the thymus tissue was obtained. Related studies found that unrelated individuals share highly overlapping thymic repertoires.

The source of this sequence is a boy in the first two years of life with a congenital heart defect. The specimen sequenced was thymocytes. The genes are TRBV6-1 and TRBJ1-5; D is possibly TRBD1 (6 bases). The CDR3 region is CASRDRTSNQPQHF. In nucleotides, the CDR3 is TGTGCCAGCAGGGACAGAACCAGCAATCAGCCCCAGCATTTT.